This passage covers 8 T cell receptor beta chains from one sample sequenced in a study of cytomegalovirus exposure and HLA in healthy donors. PCR involved 60 Vbeta and 13 Jbeta primers. Profiled with immunoSEQ multiplex PCR; TCRdb holds only in-frame clones, not every one. Among over 85,000 clones listed, about 85% were seen once. Material for sequencing was PBMCs. The origin of the receptors is a female donor in good health and CMV-seropositive.

This clone was seen more than once but under ten times. V and J are TRBV29-1 and TRBJ2-6, with 7 bases fitting TRBD1. The CDR3 runs 14 residues. J was trimmed by 3 bases and V by 7 bases; bases with no gene match: 6. CDR1 SQVTM and CDR2 ANQGSEA come from the germline V gene. CDR3: CSAIGTVGANVLTF. CDR3 bases: TGCAGCGCGATCGGGACAGTTGGGGCCAACGTCCTGACTTTC.

CDR3 coding DNA: TGTGCCAGCAGCCAAGGACAGGGCAGGTCCTATGGCTACACCTTC. It specifies CASSQGQGRSYGYTF. The chain recombines TRBV14 with TRBJ1-2; 7 bases are shared with TRBD1. The V segment lost 1 base and the J segment 4 bases; nucleotides outside the gene matches: 6. This CDR3 is 15 amino acids long. The germline V gene encodes CDR1 SGHDN and CDR2 FVKESK.

This clone was counted a few times. The chain carries TRBV7-9 and TRBJ2-7; the D gene is possibly TRBD1 (5 bases). CDR1 and CDR2 (germline): SEHNR, FQNEAQ (reference sequence). V lost 8 bases, J lost 3 bases, and 20 bases lay in between. CDR3 length: 15 residues. CDR3 nucleotide sequence: TGTGCCAGCCGCAGTCCGCAGGGTACGGACTACGAGCAGTACTTC. It codes for CASRSPQGTDYEQYF.

This chain connects TRBV2 to TRBJ1-2; D unclear. The CDR3 loop spans 13 amino acids. From germline, CDR1 is SNHLY and CDR2 FYNNEI. V lost 3 bases and J 5 bases, leaving 10 bases between the germline ends. DNA of the CDR3: TGTGCCAGCAGTGAGGCCGAGACATATGGCTACACCTTC. Amino acids: CASSEAETYGYTF.

This rearrangement joins TRBV19 to TRBJ2-5; the match to TRBD1 covers 9 bases. The germline CDR1 and CDR2 sequences are LNHDA and SQIVND (reference sequence). V dropped 6 bases and J dropped 4; count of bases not matched to a gene: 9. The CDR3 totals 15 residues. The CDR3 loop is CASSSEQGARETQYF. The CDR3 DNA reads TGTGCCAGTAGCTCCGAACAGGGGGCGCGAGAGACCCAGTACTTC.

The chain links TRBV28 to TRBJ1-6, with D maybe TRBD1 (5 bases). CDR3 length equals 14 residues. V was cut by 5 bases and J by 13 bases, with 18 bases left in between. CDR1 is MDHEN, CDR2 SYDVKM, per germline. DNA for the CDR3: TGTGCCAGCAGTACACCGGGACTGCCAACTCCCCTCCACTTT. Amino acids: CASSTPGLPTPLHF.

This chain uses TRBV28 with TRBJ2-7; TRBD1 aligns across 7 bases. Germline values: CDR1 MDHEN, CDR2 SYDVKM. Germline trimming cut 9 bases from V and 0 bases from J; bases unmatched to any gene: 5. The CDR3 is made up of 13 amino acids. The CDR3 is CARLRDSSYEQYF. In nucleotides, the CDR3 is TGTGCCAGGCTCCGGGACAGCTCCTACGAGCAGTACTTC.

The chain employs TRBV5-1 and TRBJ2-1, with a weak D call TRBD2 (6 bases). Germline V CDR1 and CDR2: SGHRS, YFSETQ. V was cut by 5 bases and J by 7 bases, with 13 bases left in between. This CDR3 has 13 amino acids. The CDR3 loop reads CASRGGRSNEQFF. CDR3 DNA sequence: TGCGCCAGCAGGGGTGGGAGGTCTAATGAGCAGTTCTTC.